These 22 T cell receptor beta chains were sequenced from one sample in a study of blood T cell repertoires in COVID-19 (dated by TCRdb to about 2020). The protocol used for the library was the immunoSEQ multiplex PCR assay. The source is immuneACCESS, and TCRdb retained only in-frame sequences with V and J called. Part of the clones is not carried over; for the studies checked, unresolved V genes explain less than half of this, and the remainder is unexplained. The sample records under 250,000 clones, roughly nine tenths of which are singletons. 5.5% to 8% of the sample lies in the top ten. What was sequenced was peripheral blood. The source of these receptors is a man between 60 and 75 years old who had recovered from COVID-19.

The chain has TRBV29-1 and TRBJ1-4; 8 bases match TRBD1. This CDR3 comprises 14 residues. Germline trimming cut 5 bases from V and 3 bases from J; bases unmatched to any gene: 5. The germline V gene has CDR1 SQVTM and CDR2 ANQGSEA. CDR3 sequence: CSVTQGAANEKLFF. The CDR3 DNA reads TGCAGCGTTACTCAGGGGGCTGCTAATGAAAAACTGTTTTTT.

The chain has TRBV30 and TRBJ2-6, with a tentative D call TRBD1 (5 bases). V lost 0 bases to trimming and J lost 0 bases, with 9 bases between them. The CDR3 spans 16 residues. Germline values: CDR1 GTSNPN, CDR2 SVGIG (reference sequence). The CDR3 reads CAWSVLRGSGANVLTF. The CDR3 coding sequence is TGTGCCTGGAGTGTACTAAGGGGCTCTGGGGCCAACGTCCTGACTTTC.

This chain uses TRBV5-1 with TRBJ2-3, with TRBD2 matching 9 bases. V shed 5 bases, J shed 6 bases, and the junction held 7 bases outside the gene matches. CDR3 size: 14 residues. Germline CDR1 reads SGHRS; CDR2 reads YFSETQ. The CDR3 bases are TGCGCCAGCAGTAGCGGGAGTCGTTCTGATACGCAGTATTTT. Residues: CASSSGSRSDTQYF.

CDR3 bases: TGCGCCAGCACCCGGGACAGCTACGAGCAGTACTTC. It codes for CASTRDSYEQYF. The chain joins TRBV5-1 to TRBJ2-7, with 7 bases lining up with TRBD1. Germline assignment: CDR1 SGHRS and CDR2 YFSETQ. V dropped 6 bases and J dropped 3; count of bases not matched to a gene: 3. The CDR3 runs to 12 residues.

This clone showed up just a few times. The chain joins TRBV11-2 to TRBJ2-1, with 8 bases aligning to TRBD2. This CDR3 region has 11 residues. CDR1 SGHAT and CDR2 FQNNGV come from the germline V gene. V was pared by 1 base and J by 16 bases, with 3 bases of the junction left unmatched. CDR3 protein: CASSLGGRQFF. CDR3 nucleotides: TGTGCCAGCAGCTTAGGCGGGAGGCAATTCTTC.

The chain combines TRBV7-3 with TRBJ2-2; D is uncertain. The germline V gene has CDR1 SGHTA and CDR2 FQGTGA. Trimming took off 6 bases at V and 4 bases at J, with 3 bases between the two ends. This CDR3 contains 11 residues. The CDR3 DNA is TGTGCCAGCAGTCTCACCGGGGAGCTGTTTTTT. This codes for CASSLTGELFF.

The CDR3 DNA is TGTGCCAGCAGCTTCGGCGGGAGTACCTACAATGAGCAGTTCTTC. Encoded protein: CASSFGGSTYNEQFF. The J gene is TRBJ2-1, the V gene TRBV11-3; 7 nucleotides match TRBD2. This CDR3 is 15 amino acids long. Germline CDR1 SGHNT, CDR2 YENEEA. Germline trimming cut 3 bases from V and 2 bases from J; bases unmatched to any gene: 4.

V and J are TRBV19 and TRBJ2-7; 8 bases are shared with TRBD1. V was pared by 2 bases and J by 1 base, with 1 base of the junction left unmatched. Germline V gives CDR1 LNHDA, CDR2 SQIVND (reference sequence). The CDR3 consists of 14 residues. The CDR3 DNA follows: TGTGCCAGTAGTATATGGGACAGGTCCTACGAGCAGTACTTC. Protein: CASSIWDRSYEQYF. The full variable domain, its missing parts supplied by reference TRBV19 and TRBJ2-7, is DGGITQSPKYLFRKEGQNVTLSCEQNLNHDAMYWYRQDPGQGLRLIYYSQIVNDFQKGDIAEGYSVSREKKESFPLTVTSAQKNPTAFYLCASSIWDRSYEQYFGPGTRLTVT.

The chain carries TRBV11-2 and TRBJ2-5, with 7 bases identical to TRBD2. V dropped 1 base and J dropped 3; count of bases not matched to a gene: 11. The CDR3 is made up of 17 amino acids. Germline CDR1 reads SGHAT; CDR2 reads FQNNGV. For the CDR3, the DNA is TGTGCCAGCAGCTTAGCTCCTTCCGGAGCGGGGAAAGAGACCCAGTACTTC. Encoded protein: CASSLAPSGAGKETQYF.

This clone appeared a few times. CDR3 protein: CASSLVEGFGEQYF. CDR3 coding DNA: TGTGCCAGCAGCTTAGTGGAGGGATTTGGGGAGCAGTACTTC. J is TRBJ2-7 and V is TRBV7-8; D is perhaps TRBD2 (6 bases). V gave up 1 base and J gave up 7 bases, with 14 bases separating them. The CDR3 contains 14 residues. Germline V gene sequence: CDR1 SGHVS, CDR2 FQNEAQ. The full variable domain, its missing parts supplied by reference TRBV7-8 and TRBJ2-7, is GAGVSQSPRYKVAKRGQDVALRCDPISGHVSLFWYQQALGQGPEFLTYFQNEAQLDKSGLPSDRFFAERPEGSVSTLKIQRTQQEDSAVYLCASSLVEGFGEQYFGPGTRLTVT.

In its sample, this clone was seen once. The rearrangement links TRBV23-1 to TRBJ1-2; TRBD1 matches at 8 bases. TRBV23-1 counts as an open reading frame of uncertain function. Trimming removed 3 bases from V and 3 bases from J; junction bases left unmatched: 6. The CDR3 runs to 15 residues. The CDR3 DNA follows: TGCGCCAGCAGTCACAGCCCGGACAGGGACTATGGCTACACCTTC. Protein: CASSHSPDRDYGYTF.

The J gene is TRBJ2-3, the V gene TRBV29-1; D gene unclear. The CDR3 runs 12 residues. Germline V CDR1 and CDR2: SQVTM, ANQGSEA. Trimming pared 4 bases from V and 2 bases from J, leaving 7 bases between. CDR3 in DNA: TGCAGCGTTGGTCTTTCCACAGATACGCAGTATTTT. It encodes CSVGLSTDTQYF.

The chain combines TRBV2 with TRBJ2-3; D is unclear. The length of the CDR3 is 14 residues. The V gene lost 3 bases and the J gene lost 5 bases, with 12 bases spanning the gap. The germline CDR1 and CDR2 sequences are SNHLY and FYNNEI. The chain's CDR3 is CASSDSPLKDTQYF. The CDR3 DNA sequence: TGTGCCAGCAGTGACAGTCCCTTAAAAGATACGCAGTATTTT.

The chain links TRBV4-2 to TRBJ1-3; TRBD1 matches 8 bases. Trimming at V came to 0 bases and at J to 4 bases, leaving 2 bases not matched to a gene. Germline CDR1 reads LGHNA; CDR2 reads YNFKEQ. The CDR3 contains 15 residues. CDR3 region: CASSQDRGHGNTIYF. The CDR3 region has the DNA TGTGCCAGCAGCCAAGACAGGGGGCACGGAAACACCATATATTTT.

J is TRBJ1-5 and V is TRBV21-1; the D segment call TRBD1 is taken from the table without a DNA check. TRBV21-1 represents a pseudogene. The CDR3 length is 16 residues. CDR3 sequence reads: CASSKGVDRSNQPQHF. DNA for the CDR3: TGTGCCAGCAGCAAAGGGGTGGACAGGAGTAATCAGCCCCAGCATTTT.

The gene calls are TRBV7-3 and TRBJ2-1, with D possibly being TRBD2 (6 bases). This CDR3 comprises 15 residues. Germline V gene sequence: CDR1 SGHTA, CDR2 FQGTGA. With 2 bases removed from V and 3 bases from J, the gap between germline ends came to 11 bases. The DNA for the CDR3 is TGTGCCAGCAGCTTAGGTAGCGGACACTACAATGAGCAGTTCTTC. Protein: CASSLGSGHYNEQFF.

The chain couples TRBV4-1 to TRBJ2-3; 9 positions match TRBD2. Germline trimming cut 0 bases from V and 3 bases from J; bases unmatched to any gene: 7. This CDR3 has 17 amino acids. Germline V gene data show CDR1 as MGHRA and CDR2 as YSYEKL. Written as DNA, the CDR3 is TGCGCCAGCAGCCAAGATATGGCGGGGGGGAAAACAGATACGCAGTATTTT. Translating it yields CASSQDMAGGKTDTQYF.

The rearrangement uses TRBV5-5 and TRBJ1-2; the match to TRBD1 covers 8 bases. Per germline, CDR1 SGHKS and CDR2 YYEKEE (reference sequence). The CDR3 contains 15 residues. The J segment lost 5 bases and the V segment lost 0 bases, leaving 6 bases of the junction unmatched. Written as DNA, the CDR3 is TGTGCCAGCAGCTTGGATGGACAGGGAAGGTATGGCTACACCTTC. Encoded protein: CASSLDGQGRYGYTF.

The V and J genes are TRBV20-1 and TRBJ2-1; 12 nucleotides match TRBD1. CDR3 length: 14 amino acids. The germline gives CDR1 DFQATT, CDR2 SNEGSKA (reference sequence). V shed 3 bases and J 8 bases; nucleotides not matched to a gene: 5. The CDR3 loop reads CSASRGQGAYEQFF. CDR3 nucleotide sequence: TGCAGTGCTAGTAGGGGACAGGGGGCGTATGAGCAGTTCTTC.

The CDR3 spells CASSQPSGRRSNEQFF. The CDR3 nucleotides read TGTGCCAGCTCACAACCTAGCGGGAGGAGAAGCAATGAGCAGTTCTTC. The rearrangement uses TRBV18 and TRBJ2-1, with 11 positions matching TRBD2. Per the germline V gene, CDR1 is KGHSH and CDR2 is LQKENI. The CDR3 is made up of 16 amino acids. After removal of 4 bases from V and 6 bases from J, the junction contained 8 bases not matched to a gene.

The chain carries TRBV15 and TRBJ2-5; the match to TRBD2 covers 10 bases. Per the germline V gene, CDR1 is LNHNV and CDR2 is YYDKDF (reference sequence). The V and J ends lost 3 bases and 4 bases, in that order; junction bases with no gene match: 11. This CDR3 has 17 residues. The CDR3 sequence is CATSRGMSGGAGETQYF. The CDR3 nucleotides are TGTGCCACCAGCAGGGGTATGAGCGGGGGGGCCGGAGAGACCCAGTACTTC.

The chain links TRBV5-1 to TRBJ2-7; tentatively, D is TRBD2 (5 bases). Between the trimmed V and J ends, which lost 0 bases and 7 bases, there was a span of 11 bases. Germline V gene lookup returns CDR1 SGHRS and CDR2 YFSETQ. The CDR3 loop spans 13 amino acids. DNA for the CDR3: TGCGCCAGCAGCTTGGTTGTCAGCGGTGAGCAGTACTTC. Translation: CASSLVVSGEQYF.